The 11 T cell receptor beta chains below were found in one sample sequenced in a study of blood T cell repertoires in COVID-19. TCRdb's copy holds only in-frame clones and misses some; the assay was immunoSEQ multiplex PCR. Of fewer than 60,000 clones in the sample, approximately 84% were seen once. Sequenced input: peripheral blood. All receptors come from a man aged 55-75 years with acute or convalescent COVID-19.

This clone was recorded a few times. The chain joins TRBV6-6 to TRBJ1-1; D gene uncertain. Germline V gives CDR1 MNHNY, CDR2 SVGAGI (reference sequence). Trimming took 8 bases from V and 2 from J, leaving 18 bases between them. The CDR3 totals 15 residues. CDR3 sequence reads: CASRFGGGLNTEAFF. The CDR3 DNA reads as TGTGCCAGCCGATTCGGAGGAGGTCTTAACACTGAAGCTTTCTTT.

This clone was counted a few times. CDR3 sequence (DNA): TGTGCCAGCAGCGCCGGGACAGCCGAGCAGTACTTC. This gives the protein CASSAGTAEQYF. This chain uses TRBV2 with TRBJ2-7; 7 bases match TRBD1. CDR3 size: 12 residues. V lost 6 bases to trimming and J lost 6 bases; unmatched junction nucleotides: 5. Germline CDR1 SNHLY, CDR2 FYNNEI.

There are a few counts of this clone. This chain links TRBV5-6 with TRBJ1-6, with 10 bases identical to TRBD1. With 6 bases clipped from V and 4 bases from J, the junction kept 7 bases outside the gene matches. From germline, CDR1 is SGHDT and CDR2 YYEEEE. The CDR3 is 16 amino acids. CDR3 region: CASTWGGQGYNSPLHF. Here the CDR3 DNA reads TGTGCCAGCACCTGGGGGGGACAGGGGTATAATTCACCCCTCCACTTT.

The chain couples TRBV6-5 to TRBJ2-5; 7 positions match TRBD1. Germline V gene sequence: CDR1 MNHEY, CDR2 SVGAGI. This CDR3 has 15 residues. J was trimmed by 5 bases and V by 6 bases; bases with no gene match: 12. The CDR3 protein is CASSPTPGTAETQYF. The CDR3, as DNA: TGTGCCAGCAGCCCCACCCCCGGGACAGCGGAGACCCAGTACTTC.

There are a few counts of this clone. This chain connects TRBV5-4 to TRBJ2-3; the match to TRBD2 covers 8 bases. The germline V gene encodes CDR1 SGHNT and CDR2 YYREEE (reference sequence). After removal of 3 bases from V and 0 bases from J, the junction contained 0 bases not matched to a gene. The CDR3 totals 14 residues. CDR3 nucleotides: TGTGCCAGCAGCTCGGGGGGGAGCACAGATACGCAGTATTTT. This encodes CASSSGGSTDTQYF.

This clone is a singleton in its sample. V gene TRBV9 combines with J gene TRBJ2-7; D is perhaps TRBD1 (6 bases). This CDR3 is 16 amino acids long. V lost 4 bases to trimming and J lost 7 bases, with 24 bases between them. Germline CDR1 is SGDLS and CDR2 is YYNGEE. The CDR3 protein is CASSFPTGTEPGEQYF. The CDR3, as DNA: TGTGCCAGCAGCTTCCCGACAGGCACCGAACCGGGAGAGCAGTACTTC.

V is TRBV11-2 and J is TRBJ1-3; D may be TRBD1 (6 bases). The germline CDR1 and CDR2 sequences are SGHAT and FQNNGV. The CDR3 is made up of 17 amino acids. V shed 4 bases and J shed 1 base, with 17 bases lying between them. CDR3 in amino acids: CASSYWSVRGSGNTIYF. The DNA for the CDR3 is TGTGCCAGCAGCTATTGGAGCGTCAGGGGTTCTGGAAACACCATATATTTT.

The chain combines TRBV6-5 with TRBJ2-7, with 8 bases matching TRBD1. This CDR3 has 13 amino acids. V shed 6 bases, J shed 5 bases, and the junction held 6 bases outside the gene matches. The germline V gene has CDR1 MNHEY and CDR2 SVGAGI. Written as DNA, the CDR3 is TGTGCCAGCAGCCGGACAGGGACGAACGAGCAGTACTTC. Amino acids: CASSRTGTNEQYF.

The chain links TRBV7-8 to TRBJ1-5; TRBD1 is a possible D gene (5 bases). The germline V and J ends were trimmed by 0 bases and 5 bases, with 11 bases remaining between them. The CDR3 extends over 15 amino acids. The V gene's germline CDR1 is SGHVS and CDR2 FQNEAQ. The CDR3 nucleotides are TGTGCCAGCAGCTTAGCGGGGCAGAGGTATCAGCCCCAGCATTTT. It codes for CASSLAGQRYQPQHF. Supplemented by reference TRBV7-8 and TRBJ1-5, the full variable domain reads GAGVSQSPRYKVAKRGQDVALRCDPISGHVSLFWYQQALGQGPEFLTYFQNEAQLDKSGLPSDRFFAERPEGSVSTLKIQRTQQEDSAVYLCASSLAGQRYQPQHFGDGTRLSIL.

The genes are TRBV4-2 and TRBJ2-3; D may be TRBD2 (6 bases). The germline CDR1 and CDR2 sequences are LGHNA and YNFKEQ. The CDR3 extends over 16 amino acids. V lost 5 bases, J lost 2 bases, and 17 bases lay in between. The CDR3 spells CASSYSGGVSTDTQYF. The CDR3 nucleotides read TGTGCCAGCAGCTATTCCGGCGGGGTCTCCACAGATACGCAGTATTTT.

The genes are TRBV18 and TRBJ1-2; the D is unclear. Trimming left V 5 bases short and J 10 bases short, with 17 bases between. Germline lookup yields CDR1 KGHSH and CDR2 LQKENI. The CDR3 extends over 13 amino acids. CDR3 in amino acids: CASSSSIVNDYTF. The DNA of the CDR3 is TGTGCCAGCTCAAGCTCCATTGTCAACGACTACACCTTC.